The clone carrying this T cell receptor beta chain has just a few counts. Germline assignment: CDR1 SGHTA and CDR2 FQGNSA. This CDR3 contains 15 residues. V was pared by 5 bases and J by 4 bases, with 8 bases of the junction left unmatched. Using its own MiXCR run on the RACE reads, TCRdb lists one record per CDR3 protein. The sample has fewer than 85,000 distinct CDR3 sequences, around a tenth seen once. The data were obtained in a study of human T cells and chemical hapten exposure. Study-wide background: On the upper back, patch tests were applied with 0.01% DPC and read at 6 days. Small pooled library volume differences chiefly drove per-sample TCR yield variation.

As for time point: patch test 2, 6 weeks after DPC sensitization. Stated treatment: therapeutic diphenylcyclopropenone sensitization with weekly scalp DPC. Donation of samples came from alopecia patients who were 18 to 70 years old and suitable for DPC. This chain links TRBV7-2 with TRBJ2-3; 8 bases match TRBD1. The sample here was whole blood, taken in connection with sensitization to the hapten diphenylcyclopropenone (DPC). This TCR came from a man aged 18 to 29 with alopecia areata. Some clones in this sample may be carry-over from other donors' samples. CDR3 coding DNA: TGTGCCAGCAGCCTCAGGGGGCGCCCCGCAGATACGCAGTATTTT. Translation gives CASSLRGRPADTQYF.